Given below is one T cell receptor (beta chain) in context. Antigen: not known. Each CDR3 protein is one row after TCRdb ran MiXCR on the reads. In the table there are 150,000 to 200,000 distinct CDR3 sequences, roughly 14% of which are singletons. These data originate in a study of T cell repertoires in cytomegalovirus infection. Study results and limitations: Clonotypes of TCR beta that were HLA-C-restricted and CMV-specific dominated the ex vivo response.

The CDR3 runs 14 residues. Trimming stripped 5 bases from V and 0 bases from J, with 8 bases between. This TCR was sampled from a human donor in good health (CMV status not recorded). Some clones in this sample may be carry-over from other donors' samples. Sample: PBMCs. The rearrangement joins TRBV12-3 or TRBV12-4 to TRBJ1-5; possible D gene TRBD1, 5 bases. DNA of the CDR3: TGTGCCAGCAGTGCAGGGTATAGCAATCAGCCCCAGCATTTT. This translates into CASSAGYSNQPQHF.